This is a list of T cell receptor beta chains from one sample in a study of CD8+ T cells in alopecia areata. Method: immunoSEQ multiplex PCR; TCRdb's copy keeps in-frame clones and lacks some. The table lists around 2,000 clones, 75% to 80% of them singletons, with approximately 6.1% in the top ten. The sample in question was skin, obtained at approximately week 42, from a patient treated with tofacitinib. These receptors all stem from a human donor with alopecia areata. Both conserved end residues are part of each CDR3. Each record gives: V gene, J gene, clone size, D gene, CDR3 protein, CDR3 DNA. D genes are given only for firm matches. A row's size may be missing; if present it is once, few, many or a size class.

TRBV4-3	TRBJ2-1	NA	TRBD2	CASSQLAGDNEQFF	TGCGCCAGCAGCCAATTAGCGGGGGACAATGAGCAGTTCTTC
TRBV7-8	TRBJ1-3	NA	NA	CASSSGHNSGNTIYF	TGTGCCAGCAGCTCGGGCCATAACTCTGGAAACACCATATATTTT
TRBV4-3	TRBJ2-3	NA	TRBD2	CASSHQKTSRGTDTQYF	TGCGCCAGCAGCCACCAAAAGACTAGCCGGGGCACAGATACGCAGTATTTT
TRBV9	TRBJ2-2	NA	TRBD1	CASSQQGTYTGELFF	TGTGCCAGCAGTCAACAGGGGACGTACACCGGGGAGCTGTTTTTT
TRBV11-2	TRBJ1-2	NA	TRBD1	CASSQGDGVYGYTF	TGTGCCAGCAGCCAGGGGGACGGAGTCTATGGCTACACCTTC
TRBV11-2	TRBJ2-7	NA	TRBD2	CASSFGDLAGGPREQYF	TGTGCCAGCAGCTTTGGTGACCTAGCGGGGGGGCCCCGCGAGCAGTACTTC
TRBV21-1	TRBJ2-6	NA	NA	CASSWLMLQQSRANVLTF	TGTGCCAGCAGCTGGCTAATGCTACAACAAAGTCGGGCCAACGTCCTGACTTTC
TRBV15	TRBJ2-1	once	NA	CATSRDGAGYNEQFF	TGTGCCACCAGCAGAGATGGAGCAGGGTACAATGAGCAGTTCTTC
TRBV19	TRBJ1-5	once	TRBD1	CASSIRTGVLPQPQHF	TGTGCCAGTAGTATAAGAACAGGGGTTCTACCTCAGCCCCAGCATTTT
TRBV5-1	TRBJ2-2	NA	NA	CASSPGHRDANTGELFF	TGCGCCAGCAGCCCTGGCCATAGGGATGCGAACACCGGGGAGCTGTTTTTT
TRBV7-9	TRBJ2-2	NA	NA	CASGGPGTARTGELFF	TGTGCCAGCGGAGGGCCCGGGACAGCAAGGACCGGGGAGCTGTTTTTT
TRBV25-1	TRBJ2-4	once	NA	CASSAGTPNIQYF	TGTGCCAGCAGTGCGGGGACACCCAACATTCAGTACTTC
TRBV30	TRBJ1-5	NA	NA	CAWSFQPQHF	TGTGCCTGGAGTTTTCAGCCCCAGCATTTT
TRBV5-6	TRBJ1-4	NA	TRBD1	CASSYGTENEKLFF	TGTGCCAGCAGCTATGGGACAGAAAATGAAAAACTGTTTTTT
TRBV5-1	TRBJ2-7	NA	NA	CASSLAPNKRYEQYF	TGCGCCAGCAGCTTGGCCCCGAACAAAAGGTACGAGCAGTACTTC
TRBV6-5	TRBJ1-1	NA	NA	CASSPLGGGAFF	TGTGCCAGCAGCCCTTTAGGGGGAGGAGCTTTCTTT
TRBV14	TRBJ2-5	NA	NA	CASSQEIGAGETQYF	TGTGCCAGCAGCCAAGAAATCGGGGCAGGGGAGACCCAGTACTTC
TRBV25-1	TRBJ1-1	NA	NA	CASSVKANTEAFF	TGTGCCAGCAGTGTTAAAGCGAACACTGAAGCTTTCTTT
TRBV10-2	TRBJ2-7	NA	TRBD1	CAIGDPGQGYEQYF	TGCGCCATCGGGGACCCGGGACAGGGTTACGAGCAGTACTTC
TRBV25-1	TRBJ2-1	NA	NA	CASRLTQGGQFF	TGTGCCAGCAGACTAACTCAGGGGGGGCAGTTCTTC